This T cell receptor (beta chain) derives from a study of blood T cell repertoires in COVID-19. Background on the study: The United States, Italy and Spain provided the acute and convalescent COVID-19 samples.

V lost 1 base to trimming and J lost 0 bases, with 9 bases between them. This CDR3 has 15 residues. Looked up from germline, CDR1 is MDHEN and CDR2 is SYDVKM. Cohort assignment relied on participant-reported clinical history. TCRdb's table, derived via immunoSEQ multiplex PCR, lists solely in-frame clones and lacks some. The sample consists of under 200,000 clones, over 75% of them appearing once. The V call is TRBV28, the J call TRBJ1-1, with a weak D call TRBD1 (5 bases). The material sequenced was PBMCs or T cells enriched from blood (not recorded which). The receptor's source is a man in his forties or fifties who had recovered from COVID-19. The CDR3 DNA reads TGTGCCAGCAGTTTATTGACAGCAATGAACACTGAAGCTTTCTTT. This encodes CASSLLTAMNTEAFF.